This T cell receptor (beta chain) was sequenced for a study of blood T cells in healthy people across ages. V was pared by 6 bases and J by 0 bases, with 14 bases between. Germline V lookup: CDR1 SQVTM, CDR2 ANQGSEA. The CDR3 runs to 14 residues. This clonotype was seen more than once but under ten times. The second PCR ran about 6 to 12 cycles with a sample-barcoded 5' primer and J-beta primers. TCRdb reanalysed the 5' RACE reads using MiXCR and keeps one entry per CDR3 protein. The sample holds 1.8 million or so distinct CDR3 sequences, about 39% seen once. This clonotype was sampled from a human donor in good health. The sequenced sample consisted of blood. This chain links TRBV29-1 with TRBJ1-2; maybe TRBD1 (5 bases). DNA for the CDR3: TGCAGCGTCTTTGACAGCTATCCTAACTATGGCTACACCTTC. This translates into CSVFDSYPNYGYTF.